The sequence of this T cell receptor (beta chain) was determined in a study of shared clonotypes between healthy human individuals. General observations from the study: Naive subsets generally exceeded memory subsets in estimated richness.

Trimming took 5 bases from V and 4 from J, leaving 11 bases between them. CDR1 and CDR2 (germline): SEHNR, FQNEAQ (reference sequence). The CDR3 extends over 13 amino acids. This clone was found a few times. The target antigen is unknown. This table comes from immunoSEQ multiplex PCR, and its TCRdb copy is limited to in-frame clones, with some not included. The data hold about 1.1 million clones, with approximately 80% observed a single time. The TCR originated in a man younger than 35 in good health. Some clones in this sample may be carry-over from other donors' samples. The chain has TRBV7-9 and TRBJ2-5; D gene ambiguous. The source material was memory CD4+ T cells from PBMCs. The subset: CD45RA-negative fraction. The CDR3 coding sequence is TGTGCCAGCAGCCCCGCCGGCGTAGAGACCCAGTACTTC. Its protein is CASSPAGVETQYF.